Below, 28 T cell receptor beta chains from the same sample are listed, as sequenced in a study of cytomegalovirus exposure and HLA in healthy donors. The PCR contained 60 Vbeta and 13 Jbeta primers. The repertoire was sequenced with immunoSEQ multiplex PCR; TCRdb's copy has only in-frame clones and lacks some. The table has about 55,000 clones, about 80% seen once; the top ten hold approximately 1.4%. Sequencing was done on a sample of PBMCs. The receptors were sampled from a female donor in good health and CMV-seronegative.

The V and J genes are TRBV19 and TRBJ1-4, with unresolved D. Trimming shortened V by 8 bases and J by 5 bases, and 12 bases separated the two germline ends. The CDR3 sequence is 13 residues long. The germline V gene encodes CDR1 LNHDA and CDR2 SQIVND (reference sequence). In DNA form, the CDR3 reads TGTGCCAGTCGGAGACTAGGAAATGAAAAACTGTTTTTT. It yields the protein CASRRLGNEKLFF.

This clone was recorded only once. The rearrangement uses TRBV5-1 and TRBJ2-3, with TRBD2 matching 16 bases. Germline assignment: CDR1 SGHRS and CDR2 YFSETQ. J gave up 3 bases and V 4 bases, and 2 bases lay outside the gene matches. The CDR3 consists of 16 residues. The CDR3 reads CASSPGLAGGTDTQYF. Written as DNA, the CDR3 is TGCGCCAGCAGCCCGGGACTAGCGGGGGGGACAGATACGCAGTATTTT.

This clone turned up a few times. This chain connects TRBV7-2 to TRBJ2-1, with D possibly TRBD2 on 6 matching bases. The CDR3 sequence is 15 residues long. V lost 1 base and J lost 3, with 10 bases in between. The germline gives CDR1 SGHTA, CDR2 FQGNSA. In nucleotides, the CDR3 is TGTGCCAGCAGCTTAGAGGGACTCAACTACAATGAGCAGTTCTTC. Translation gives CASSLEGLNYNEQFF. Filled out from reference TRBV7-2 and TRBJ2-1, the complete variable domain reads GAGVSQSPSNKVTEKGKDVELRCDPISGHTALYWYRQSLGQGLEFLIYFQGNSAPDKSGLPSDRFSAERTGGSVSTLTIQRTQQEDSAVYLCASSLEGLNYNEQFFGPGTRLTVL.

The V gene is TRBV30, the J gene TRBJ2-1; 15 bases match TRBD2. With 1 base clipped from V and 2 bases from J, the junction kept 0 bases outside the gene matches. The CDR3 loop spans 16 amino acids. Germline V gives CDR1 GTSNPN, CDR2 SVGIG (reference sequence). The CDR3 protein is CAWSGTSGGAYNEQFF. The CDR3, as DNA: TGTGCCTGGAGTGGGACTAGCGGGGGGGCCTACAATGAGCAGTTCTTC.

The chain carries TRBV4-1 and TRBJ1-6; D is perhaps TRBD1 (5 bases). The V gene lost 5 bases and the J gene lost 6 bases, with 14 bases spanning the gap. CDR1 and CDR2 from the germline V gene are MGHRA and YSYEKL. The CDR3 has 15 residues. CDR3 nucleotides: TGCGCCAGCAGCAAACCGGCGACAGCTAATTCACCCCTCCACTTT. It codes for CASSKPATANSPLHF.

In DNA, the CDR3 is TGTGCCAGCAGTGCAGAGGTCGAGCAGTACTTC. This codes for CASSAEVEQYF. The genes are TRBV2 and TRBJ2-7; D is uncertain. The CDR3 has 11 residues. Trimming removed 4 bases from V and 6 bases from J, with 7 bases in between. Looked up from germline, CDR1 is SNHLY and CDR2 is FYNNEI.

The chain recombines TRBV9 with TRBJ2-2, with D possibly TRBD1 on 7 matching bases. The CDR3 runs to 14 residues. Germline CDR1 is SGDLS and CDR2 is YYNGEE. Deletions cut 6 bases from V and 5 bases from J, with 14 bases between. The CDR3 DNA sequence: TGTGCCAGCACCGGACAGGCGGGGACCGGGGAGCTGTTTTTT. It specifies CASTGQAGTGELFF. The variable domain in full, completed from reference TRBV9 and TRBJ2-2, reads DSGVTQTPKHLITATGQRVTLRCSPRSGDLSVYWYQQSLDQGLQFLIQYYNGEERAKGNILERFSAQQFPDLHSELNLSSLELGDSALYFCASTGQAGTGELFFGEGSRLTVL.

This rearrangement joins TRBV7-8 to TRBJ2-2; 7 positions match TRBD1. CDR3 length: 16 amino acids. V trimming: 4 bases; J trimming: 4 bases; junction bases outside the gene matches: 9. Germline CDR1 is SGHVS and CDR2 is FQNEAQ. CDR3: CASSWSGQRITGELFF. The CDR3, as DNA: TGTGCCAGCAGCTGGTCGGGACAGCGGATCACCGGGGAGCTGTTTTTT.

V gene TRBV6-1 combines with J gene TRBJ1-5, with D possibly being TRBD1 (5 bases). From germline, CDR1 is MNHNS and CDR2 SASEGT. The CDR3 totals 14 residues. With 6 bases removed from V and 0 bases from J, the gap between germline ends came to 9 bases. Written as DNA, the CDR3 is TGTGCCAGCAGGGACACGTATAGCAATCAGCCCCAGCATTTT. Amino acid sequence: CASRDTYSNQPQHF.

This chain uses TRBV29-1 with TRBJ2-3; 9 bases line up with TRBD2. This CDR3 has 16 residues. Germline V gene lookup returns CDR1 SQVTM and CDR2 ANQGSEA. V lost 4 bases to trimming and J lost 2 bases; unmatched junction nucleotides: 10. This CDR3 reads CSVVGGLAGTTDTQYF. The CDR3 DNA reads TGCAGCGTTGTGGGCGGGCTAGCGGGGACCACAGATACGCAGTATTTT.

The chain links TRBV6-1 to TRBJ1-1; D remains ambiguous. The germline gives CDR1 MNHNS, CDR2 SASEGT. The germline V and J ends were trimmed by 7 bases and 2 bases, with 11 bases remaining between them. The CDR3 is 13 residues long. The CDR3 reads CASTPGLNTEAFF. In nucleotides, the CDR3 is TGTGCCAGCACCCCTGGGCTAAACACTGAAGCTTTCTTT.

This clone turned up a few times. Other DNA sequences from this sample encode an identical CDR3 as well. The chain links TRBV6-4 to TRBJ2-3, with 9 bases identical to TRBD2. CDR1 and CDR2 (germline): MRHNA, SNTAGT. This CDR3 is built from 14 residues. Trimming at V came to 3 bases and at J to 4 bases, leaving 2 bases not matched to a gene. CDR3 in amino acids: CASSDSGGADTQYF. The CDR3 DNA is TGTGCCAGCAGTGATAGCGGGGGCGCAGATACGCAGTATTTT.

This chain links TRBV2 with TRBJ1-2; D might be TRBD1 (6 bases). The CDR3 contains 11 residues. V gave up 11 bases and J gave up 0 bases, with 7 bases separating them. From germline, CDR1 is SNHLY and CDR2 FYNNEI. This chain's CDR3 is CAWTANYGYTF. CDR3 in DNA: TGTGCCTGGACAGCTAACTATGGCTACACCTTC.

The CDR3 region has the DNA TGCAGCGTTGCTACAGGGTGCGGGCAGTACTTC. Amino acids: CSVATGCGQYF. This chain links TRBV29-1 with TRBJ2-7; possible D gene TRBD1, 6 bases. The CDR3 has 11 amino acids. Germline V gives CDR1 SQVTM, CDR2 ANQGSEA. The V and J ends lost 4 bases and 9 bases respectively, with 13 bases between them.

In this sample, this clone turned up a few times. The J gene is TRBJ1-1, the V gene TRBV6-6, with TRBD1 identical over 7 bases. After removal of 4 bases from V and 3 bases from J, the junction contained 2 bases not matched to a gene. This CDR3 has 13 residues. The germline V gene encodes CDR1 MNHNY and CDR2 SVGAGI (reference sequence). CDR3 amino acids: CASSSQGYTEAFF. DNA for the CDR3: TGTGCCAGCAGTTCACAGGGGTACACTGAAGCTTTCTTT.

This chain joins TRBV6-6 and TRBJ1-5, with TRBD1 matching over 9 bases. V gave up 4 bases and J gave up 5 bases; unmatched junction bases: 9. The CDR3 is 16 amino acids. CDR1 and CDR2 (germline): MNHNY, SVGAGI (reference sequence). The CDR3: CASSSLSQGAYQPQHF. In DNA form, the CDR3 reads TGTGCCAGCAGTTCCCTCTCACAGGGGGCATATCAGCCCCAGCATTTT.

A few counts support this clone. The chain recombines TRBV6-5 with TRBJ1-2, with D possibly TRBD1 on 6 matching bases. V was trimmed by 0 bases and J by 5 bases, leaving 10 bases between them. Looked up from germline, CDR1 is MNHEY and CDR2 is SVGAGI. CDR3 length: 14 amino acids. CDR3 sequence: CASSYSYREYGYTF. CDR3 nucleotide sequence: TGTGCCAGCAGTTACTCGTACAGGGAATATGGCTACACCTTC.

This clone has a handful of counts. The chain uses TRBV15 and TRBJ2-7, with TRBD2 matching over 7 bases. This CDR3 comprises 13 residues. Germline lookup yields CDR1 LNHNV and CDR2 YYDKDF (reference sequence). Losses at the gene ends were 4 bases for V and 0 bases for J; bases not matched to a gene: 0. The CDR3 here is CATSTSGSYEQYF. CDR3 in DNA: TGTGCCACCAGCACTAGCGGCTCCTACGAGCAGTACTTC.

The CDR3 region has the DNA TGTGCCAGCAGATCTCTTTTCAGGGCACGCGAGCAGTACTTC. Translation: CASRSLFRAREQYF. The V and J genes are TRBV2 and TRBJ2-7; D might be TRBD1 (5 bases). The CDR3 has 14 residues. Trimming pared 6 bases from V and 6 bases from J, leaving 18 bases between. Germline CDR1 SNHLY, CDR2 FYNNEI.

This chain joins TRBV19 and TRBJ2-7; 7 bases agree with TRBD1. The trim removed 6 bases at V and 2 bases at J, leaving 4 bases unmatched. The CDR3 has 13 amino acids. Per the germline V gene, CDR1 is LNHDA and CDR2 is SQIVND (reference sequence). This chain's CDR3 is CASSETGTYEQYF. The CDR3 bases are TGTGCCAGTAGCGAGACAGGGACCTACGAGCAGTACTTC. The whole variable domain, remainder taken from reference TRBV19 and TRBJ2-7, is DGGITQSPKYLFRKEGQNVTLSCEQNLNHDAMYWYRQDPGQGLRLIYYSQIVNDFQKGDIAEGYSVSREKKESFPLTVTSAQKNPTAFYLCASSETGTYEQYFGPGTRLTVT.

V usage is TRBV28 and J usage is TRBJ2-7, with 8 bases lining up with TRBD2. The CDR3 loop spans 14 amino acids. The V gene end was trimmed by 8 bases and the J gene end by 6 bases; junction bases not matched to a gene: 12. Per the germline V gene, CDR1 is MDHEN and CDR2 is SYDVKM. The CDR3 is CASHTRGGAFEQYF. Written as DNA, the CDR3 is TGTGCCAGCCACACCCGGGGGGGGGCGTTCGAGCAGTACTTC.

The chain couples TRBV13 to TRBJ2-4, with D possibly matching TRBD2 (5 bases). In germline, CDR1 is PRHDT, CDR2 FYEKMQ (reference sequence). V was cut by 0 bases and J by 0 bases, with 9 bases left in between. This CDR3 is 16 amino acids long. The CDR3 DNA reads TGTGCCAGCAGCTTAGGGGGAGCTCTAGCCAAAAACATTCAGTACTTC. Its protein product is CASSLGGALAKNIQYF.

This chain uses TRBV7-6 with TRBJ2-2; perhaps TRBD1 as D (5 bases). With 3 bases removed from V and 4 bases from J, the gap between germline ends came to 12 bases. The length of the CDR3 is 15 residues. Germline CDR1 and CDR2: SGHVS and FNYEAQ. DNA for the CDR3: TGTGCCAGCAGCTTCGGCTCAGGGCGCACCGGGGAGCTGTTTTTT. Translating gives CASSFGSGRTGELFF.

This clone was detected once. This sequence joins TRBV6-6 and TRBJ2-1; D may be TRBD1 (5 bases). Germline CDR1 and CDR2: MNHNY and SVGAGI (reference sequence). The CDR3 is 16 amino acids. With 5 bases removed from V and 3 bases from J, the gap between germline ends came to 17 bases. DNA of the CDR3: TGTGCCAGCAGTCCCCGGAGTAGCAGGGTCTACAATGAGCAGTTCTTC. Residues: CASSPRSSRVYNEQFF.

This clone was picked up a small number of times. The chain is built from TRBV10-3 and TRBJ1-2; D uncertain. In germline, CDR1 is ENHRY, CDR2 SYGVKD. The CDR3 spans 13 residues. V was pared by 6 bases and J by 2 bases, with 10 bases between. CDR3 in amino acids: CAIRDGENYGYTF. CDR3 in DNA: TGTGCCATCAGAGACGGGGAGAACTATGGCTACACCTTC.

This chain links TRBV14 with TRBJ1-2; no firm D call. CDR1 and CDR2 from the germline V gene are SGHDN and FVKESK. The V and J ends lost 0 bases and 4 bases respectively, with 12 bases between them. The CDR3 extends over 15 amino acids. CDR3 sequence reads: CASSQDLALPYGYTF. The CDR3, as DNA: TGTGCCAGCAGCCAAGATCTGGCACTACCCTATGGCTACACCTTC.

J is TRBJ1-1 and V is TRBV9; D gene unclear. The CDR3 is 15 residues long. CDR1 SGDLS and CDR2 YYNGEE come from the germline V gene. Trimming shortened V by 4 bases and J by 6 bases, and 19 bases separated the two germline ends. The CDR3 DNA reads TGTGCCAGCAGCATTCGGGCCCTAGGGAGGGCTGAAGCTTTCTTT. Translated, it gives CASSIRALGRAEAFF.

The chain recombines TRBV9 with TRBJ2-6, with a weak D call TRBD1 (5 bases). From germline, CDR1 is SGDLS and CDR2 YYNGEE. The length of the CDR3 is 18 residues. Trimming removed 3 bases at V and 3 bases at J, with 19 bases between. The DNA for the CDR3 is TGTGCCAGCAGCGCAAGGGGCACGAAGGCGGTTGGGGCCAACGTCCTGACTTTC. Amino acids: CASSARGTKAVGANVLTF.